These 8 T cell receptor beta chains share one sample of origin, sequenced in a study of T cell responses to AZD1222 COVID-19 vaccine. Profiling relied on immunoSEQ multiplex PCR, and the TCRdb table lists in-frame clones only, not all of them. The profile shows 120,000 or so clones, roughly nine tenths of them singletons. Sequencing was performed on peripheral blood, taken 28 days after the second AZD1222 dose. These receptors were taken from an adult who received the AZD1222 COVID-19 vaccine.

The chain has TRBV6-4 and TRBJ2-2; D may be TRBD2 (5 bases). V was cut by 3 bases and J by 4 bases, with 9 bases left in between. The CDR3 covers 14 residues. The germline V gene encodes CDR1 MRHNA and CDR2 SNTAGT. The CDR3 nucleotides read TGTGCCAGCAGTGAAGAGGGATTCACCGGGGAGCTGTTTTTT. Encoded protein: CASSEEGFTGELFF.

This rearrangement joins TRBV28 to TRBJ2-7; D may be TRBD1 (6 bases). The CDR3 runs to 12 residues. Germline V gene sequence: CDR1 MDHEN, CDR2 SYDVKM. The V end was cut by 6 bases, the J end by 12 bases, with 18 bases between. The CDR3: CASSQNRAQPYF. For the CDR3, the DNA is TGTGCCAGCAGCCAAAACAGGGCCCAACCGTACTTC.

The V gene is TRBV5-4, the J gene TRBJ2-3; no clear D. In germline, CDR1 is SGHNT, CDR2 YYREEE (reference sequence). The V end lost 2 bases, the J end lost 0 bases, and 7 bases lay between the germline ends. The CDR3 length is 14 residues. For the CDR3, the DNA is TGTGCCAGCAGCTTCATGGCCAGCACAGATACGCAGTATTTT. This translates into CASSFMASTDTQYF.

The table lists this clone with a count of one. The chain is built from TRBV6-1 and TRBJ1-5; the D is unclear. Germline assignment: CDR1 MNHNS and CDR2 SASEGT. Trimming pared 1 base from V and 0 bases from J, leaving 13 bases between. The CDR3 has 17 amino acids. CDR3 DNA sequence: TGTGCCAGCAGTGAAGGGTGGGCATCCCCTAGCAATCAGCCCCAGCATTTT. Encoded protein: CASSEGWASPSNQPQHF.

In its sample, this clone was seen a few times. Other DNA sequences in this sample translate to the same CDR3. The chain is built from TRBV11-3 and TRBJ2-3, with D unclear. The length of the CDR3 is 16 residues. Per germline, CDR1 SGHNT and CDR2 YENEEA. The V end was cut by 1 base, the J end by 1 base, with 12 bases between. The CDR3 DNA reads as TGTGCCAGCAGCTTAGGGGCCCCCGGAGGCACAGATACGCAGTATTTT. This sequence encodes CASSLGAPGGTDTQYF.

The genes are TRBV6-5 and TRBJ2-3; D is uncertain. CDR1 MNHEY and CDR2 SVGAGI come from the germline V gene. The CDR3 extends over 15 amino acids. The ends were cut back, 6 bases at V and 1 base at J, with 14 bases in the middle. The CDR3 nucleotides read TGTGCCAGCAGCCTAAGGGAATGGGGCACAGATACGCAGTATTTT. Translating gives CASSLREWGTDTQYF.

This clone was found once. The chain has TRBV5-4 and TRBJ2-5; TRBD1 matches at 9 bases. J gave up 2 bases and V 5 bases, and 4 bases lay outside the gene matches. The CDR3 totals 14 residues. Germline V gene sequence: CDR1 SGHNT, CDR2 YYREEE (reference sequence). CDR3 residues: CASREDRGQETQYF. The CDR3 region has the DNA TGTGCCAGCAGGGAAGACAGGGGGCAAGAGACCCAGTACTTC.

The CDR3 DNA is TGCGCCAGCAGCTCCGACAGGGATCCATTCTACGAGCAGTACTTC. Translated: CASSSDRDPFYEQYF. V and J are TRBV5-1 and TRBJ2-7; 7 nucleotides line up with TRBD1. The junction had 9 bases not matched to a gene; V was cut back by 3 bases and J by 3 bases. CDR1 is SGHRS and CDR2 is YFSETQ in the germline V gene. The CDR3 extends over 15 amino acids.